The 9 T cell receptor beta chains in this list originate from one sample, sequenced in a study of OX40 agonist ivuxolimab in advanced cancers. Clones were read by immunoSEQ multiplex PCR, and TCRdb kept only the in-frame ones, dropping some. The table has over 9,500 clones, 75% to 95% seen once. The sample here was CD4+ or CD8+ T cells sorted from blood, taken in a trial of the OX40 agonist ivuxolimab. These receptors all come from an adult with an advanced solid tumor such as melanoma, head and neck, liver or kidney cancer.

A remark on this clone: This likely traces to a read error, being one base from a far larger clone. Other DNA sequences in this specimen translate into the identical CDR3. This chain joins TRBV7-2 and TRBJ2-7, with D hard to call. V was cut by 3 bases and J by 2 bases, with 5 bases left in between. The CDR3 is made up of 12 amino acids. Germline-derived CDR1 and CDR2 are SGHTA and FQGNSA. CDR3 residues: CASSLATYEQYF. CDR3 sequence (DNA): TGTGCCAGCAGCTTGGCAACCTACGAGCAGTACTTC.

Concerning this clone itself: One end of the junction is discordant with germline, which a read error may explain. The J gene is TRBJ2-1, the V gene TRBV7-3, with D possibly TRBD2 on 6 matching bases. Germline lookup yields CDR1 SGHTA and CDR2 FQGTGA. The CDR3 covers 15 residues. CDR3 amino acids: CANSLKGGDYNEQFF. For the CDR3, the DNA is TGTGCCAACAGCTTAAAGGGCGGGGATTACAATGAGCAGTTCTTC. Full variable domain (remainder filled in from reference TRBV7-3 and TRBJ2-1): GAGVSQTPSNKVTEKGKYVELRCDPISGHTALYWYRQSLGQGPEFLIYFQGTGAADDSGLPNDRFFAVRPEGSVSTLKIQRTERGDSAVYLCANSLKGGDYNEQFFGPGTRLTVL.

This clone was seen once. One end of the junction fails to match germline, which may point to a read error. The chain has TRBV6-1 and TRBJ2-2, with D perhaps TRBD1 (5 bases). The CDR3 has 16 residues. Per the germline V gene, CDR1 is MNHNS and CDR2 is SASEGT. The chain's CDR3 is CASREGHYDDTGELFF. The CDR3 DNA is TGTGCCAGCAGGGAAGGACACTACGATGACACCGGGGAGCTGTTTTTT.

V and J are TRBV27 and TRBJ2-5; a weak D match, TRBD2 (6 bases). The DNA end lines up better with TRBJ2-7; the J call may be wrong. This CDR3 spans 13 amino acids. Looked up from germline, CDR1 is MNHEY and CDR2 is SMNVEV (reference sequence). The CDR3 DNA reads as TGTGCCAGCAGTCACGGGGCGGGGTACGAGCAGTACTTC. Residues: CASSHGAGYEQYF.

The rearrangement uses TRBV5-1 and TRBJ2-2; a possible D gene is TRBD2 (5 bases). The V gene lost 0 bases and the J gene lost 4 bases, with 7 bases spanning the gap. CDR1 SGHRS and CDR2 YFSETQ come from the germline V gene. The CDR3 has 14 residues. The CDR3 DNA sequence: TGCGCCAGCAGCTTGGGAGGGATCACCGGGGAGCTGTTTTTT. Translated, it gives CASSLGGITGELFF.

The rearrangement links TRBV19 to TRBJ2-2, with D tentatively TRBD1 or TRBD2 (5 bases each). CDR1 and CDR2 from the germline V gene are LNHDA and SQIVND (reference sequence). V was cut by 8 bases and J by 4 bases, with 17 bases left in between. This CDR3 region has 15 residues. CDR3 region: CASRGSQIGTGELFF. The CDR3 DNA reads as TGTGCCAGTCGGGGCTCCCAGATAGGCACCGGGGAGCTGTTTTTT.

This chain uses TRBV11-2 with TRBJ1-1; D unresolved. From germline, CDR1 is SGHAT and CDR2 FQNNGV. This CDR3 is built from 17 residues. The V gene lost 2 bases and the J gene lost 0 bases, with 16 bases spanning the gap. The CDR3 DNA reads as TGTGCCAGCAGCTTAAAGACCCTTCAATTACTGAACACTGAAGCTTTCTTT. Its protein is CASSLKTLQLLNTEAFF.

This chain uses TRBV19 with TRBJ2-7; D may match TRBD1 or TRBD2 (5 bases each). Trimming cost V 6 bases and J 4 bases, with 19 bases left between them. Germline values: CDR1 LNHDA, CDR2 SQIVND (reference sequence). This CDR3 region has 15 residues. CDR3 in DNA: TGTGCCAGTAGGCCATCCGGGGCGGCGGCGTACGAGCAGTACTTC. Protein sequence: CASRPSGAAAYEQYF.

The chain has TRBV2 and TRBJ2-7; D uncertain. Germline values: CDR1 SNHLY, CDR2 FYNNEI. The CDR3 is 12 amino acids. Trimming left V 7 bases short and J 1 base short, with 8 bases between. The CDR3 protein is CASTWSSYEQYF. As DNA, the CDR3 is TGTGCCAGCACCTGGAGTTCCTACGAGCAGTACTTC.